This T cell receptor (beta chain) was retrieved from a study of blood T cells in healthy people across ages. V shed 4 bases and J 5 bases; nucleotides not matched to a gene: 9. The CDR3 spans 14 residues. Germline CDR1 and CDR2: SGHDT and YYEEEE. Through a sample-barcoded 5' primer and a J-beta primer mix, a second PCR was run for roughly 6 to 12 cycles. Every sample gave at least 2.5 million paired-end reads containing CDR3. Each CDR3 protein is one row after TCRdb ran MiXCR on the 5' RACE reads. This table has 2 million or so distinct CDR3 sequences, 49% appearing once. The receptor comes from a woman between 40 and 50 years old in good health. J is TRBJ2-7 and V is TRBV5-6; 7 bases align to TRBD1. The specimen sequenced was blood. CDR3 bases: TGTGCCAGCAGCCGCGCTGACAGGGCCCACGAGCAGTACTTC. This codes for CASSRADRAHEQYF.